Presented here are 17 T cell receptor beta chains from one specimen sequenced in a study of glioma-infiltrating T cells after dendritic cell vaccination. Produced via immunoSEQ multiplex PCR; TCRdb's table is partial and in-frame only. The sample shows roughly 87,000 clones, over 80% of them seen only once. The time point: after dendritic cell vaccination, including at tumor progression/relapse. The sequenced sample was blood, obtained after dendritic cell vaccination. The receptors derive from a human donor with glioblastoma.

The genes are TRBV6-1 and TRBJ1-1, with D maybe TRBD1 (5 bases). V lost 3 bases and J lost 5, with 16 bases in between. This CDR3 is 15 amino acids long. The germline CDR1 and CDR2 sequences are MNHNS and SASEGT. The CDR3 sequence: CASSDPQGGRTEAFF. CDR3 in DNA: TGTGCCAGCAGTGACCCCCAGGGAGGTCGGACTGAAGCTTTCTTT.

The CDR3 DNA follows: TGTGCCAGCAGTCCAGGCATGGCAGTGAACACTGAAGCTTTCTTT. Encoded protein: CASSPGMAVNTEAFF. The chain carries TRBV6-1 and TRBJ1-1; D is ambiguous. Trimming stripped 5 bases from V and 0 bases from J, with 13 bases between. Germline CDR1 reads MNHNS; CDR2 reads SASEGT. This CDR3 has 15 residues.

The chain employs TRBV5-1 and TRBJ1-2; 8 positions agree with TRBD1. This CDR3 has 18 amino acids. Germline V gives CDR1 SGHRS, CDR2 YFSETQ. V trimming: 0 bases; J trimming: 0 bases; junction bases outside the gene matches: 10. The CDR3: CASSLAPGQELANYGYTF. The CDR3 DNA is TGCGCCAGCAGCTTGGCCCCGGGACAGGAACTTGCTAACTATGGCTACACCTTC. Full variable domain (outside the CDR3, taken from reference TRBV5-1 and TRBJ1-2): KAGVTQTPRYLIKTRGQQVTLSCSPISGHRSVSWYQQTPGQGLQFLFEYFSETQRNKGNFPGRFSGRQFSNSRSEMNVSTLELGDSALYLCASSLAPGQELANYGYTFGSGTRLTVV.

This chain uses TRBV11-3 with TRBJ2-5; the D gene is possibly TRBD1 (5 bases). Trimming took 5 bases from V and 5 from J, leaving 15 bases between them. CDR3 length: 14 residues. Germline V gene data show CDR1 as SGHNT and CDR2 as YENEEA. The CDR3 DNA is TGTGCCAGCAGCGCAGCGACAGAGGATGAGACCCAGTACTTC. Translation gives CASSAATEDETQYF.

This chain connects TRBV19 to TRBJ1-1; possible D gene TRBD1, 5 bases. Trimming stripped 2 bases from V and 4 bases from J, with 11 bases between. The CDR3 has 14 amino acids. Per the germline V gene, CDR1 is LNHDA and CDR2 is SQIVND (reference sequence). CDR3 DNA: TGTGCCAGTAGTATATATGGGGGGGTCACTGAAGCTTTCTTT. It specifies CASSIYGGVTEAFF.

The rearrangement uses TRBV25-1 and TRBJ2-1; TRBD1 agrees at 7 bases. Germline lookup yields CDR1 MGHDK and CDR2 SYGVNS. V trimming: 4 bases; J trimming: 7 bases; junction bases outside the gene matches: 13. This CDR3 spans 16 amino acids. The DNA of the CDR3 is TGTGCCAGCAGTGTGACAAAGGGGGCCGGTATGAATGAGCAGTTCTTC. It encodes CASSVTKGAGMNEQFF. Using reference TRBV25-1 and TRBJ2-1 for the parts outside the CDR3, the full variable domain is EADIYQTPRYLVIGTGKKITLECSQTMGHDKMYWYQQDPGMELHLIHYSYGVNSTEKGDLSSESTVSRIRTEHFPLTLESARPSHTSQYLCASSVTKGAGMNEQFFGPGTRLTVL.

J is TRBJ2-7 and V is TRBV7-2; D not resolved. Trimming left V 2 bases short and J 5 bases short, with 7 bases between. This CDR3 comprises 12 residues. Germline V gene lookup returns CDR1 SGHTA and CDR2 FQGNSA. The CDR3 nucleotides read TGTGCCAGCAGCTTACAGGTTAACGAGCAGTACTTC. Its translation is CASSLQVNEQYF.

This clone was seen more than once but under ten times. The genes are TRBV4-2 and TRBJ1-3; D unresolved. Trimming removed 4 bases at V and 4 bases at J, with 8 bases between. The CDR3 covers 13 residues. The V gene's germline CDR1 is LGHNA and CDR2 YNFKEQ. As DNA, the CDR3 is TGTGCCAGCAGCCCCGGGTCGGGAAACACCATATATTTT. This gives the protein CASSPGSGNTIYF.

This clone was found a few times. This chain joins TRBV30 and TRBJ1-3, with unresolved D. The germline V gene has CDR1 GTSNPN and CDR2 SVGIG (reference sequence). This CDR3 is 14 amino acids long. The V and J ends lost 6 bases and 4 bases respectively, with 16 bases between them. The CDR3 DNA reads as TGTGCCTGTCCTAGTTCCCTTGGGGGAAACACCATATATTTT. As protein: CACPSSLGGNTIYF.

The chain carries TRBV5-1 and TRBJ2-5; D call uncertain. Trimming took 0 bases from V and 5 from J, leaving 8 bases between them. This CDR3 spans 13 amino acids. CDR1 and CDR2 (germline): SGHRS, YFSETQ. CDR3 coding DNA: TGCGCCAGCAGCTTGGAAACTCTTGAGACCCAGTACTTC. Its protein product is CASSLETLETQYF.

The genes are TRBV19 and TRBJ2-5; D perhaps matches TRBD1 (5 bases). The CDR3 is made up of 13 amino acids. Trimming took off 7 bases at V and 1 base at J, with 10 bases between the two ends. Germline assignment: CDR1 LNHDA and CDR2 SQIVND (reference sequence). Here the CDR3 DNA reads TGTGCCAGTATGGGTGGGGCCCAAGAGACCCAGTACTTC. Protein product: CASMGGAQETQYF.

The chain uses TRBV2 and TRBJ2-7; TRBD2 agrees at 7 bases. This CDR3 has 14 residues. The V segment lost 10 bases and the J segment 2 bases; nucleotides outside the gene matches: 11. Germline assignment: CDR1 SNHLY and CDR2 FYNNEI. The CDR3 reads CATTFQRGTYEQYF. The CDR3 DNA reads as TGTGCCACCACTTTCCAGCGGGGAACCTACGAGCAGTACTTC.

The chain is built from TRBV11-1 and TRBJ1-6, with D perhaps TRBD1 (6 bases). The CDR3 has 15 amino acids. Germline V gene lookup returns CDR1 SGHAT and CDR2 FQDESV (reference sequence). V was cut by 5 bases and J by 3 bases, with 11 bases left in between. In nucleotides, the CDR3 is TGTGCCAGCAGCCAGGGGATGGACTATAATTCACCCCTCCACTTT. This sequence encodes CASSQGMDYNSPLHF.

This rearrangement joins TRBV9 to TRBJ1-2, with 9 bases fitting TRBD1. CDR3 length equals 13 residues. J gave up 8 bases and V 0 bases, and 2 bases lay outside the gene matches. CDR1 is SGDLS and CDR2 is YYNGEE in the germline V gene. CDR3 DNA: TGTGCCAGCAGCGTAGCACAGGGGGCCGGCTACACCTTC. It encodes CASSVAQGAGYTF.

The CDR3 spells CASNREVTGELFF. The CDR3 DNA is TGTGCCAGCAACCGAGAGGTCACCGGGGAGCTGTTTTTT. V and J are TRBV5-6 and TRBJ2-2; D is unresolved. Deletions cut 6 bases from V and 4 bases from J, with 10 bases between. Germline CDR1 is SGHDT and CDR2 is YYEEEE. CDR3 length: 13 amino acids.

This sequence joins TRBV7-9 and TRBJ1-3, with 9 bases lining up with TRBD1. V lost 4 bases to trimming and J lost 0 bases; unmatched junction nucleotides: 1. CDR3 size: 15 residues. In germline, CDR1 is SEHNR, CDR2 FQNEAQ (reference sequence). The CDR3 protein is CASSWDRVSGNTIYF. The DNA of the CDR3 is TGTGCCAGCAGCTGGGACAGGGTCTCTGGAAACACCATATATTTT. The variable domain in full, with the rest retrieved from reference TRBV7-9 and TRBJ1-3, is DTGVSQNPRHKITKRGQNVTFRCDPISEHNRLYWYRQTLGQGPEFLTYFQNEAQLEKSRLLSDRFSAERPKGSFSTLEIQRTEQGDSAMYLCASSWDRVSGNTIYFGEGSWLTVV.

The chain is built from TRBV29-1 and TRBJ1-6, with TRBD1 identical over 9 bases. CDR3 length: 14 amino acids. Germline V gene lookup returns CDR1 SQVTM and CDR2 ANQGSEA. The trim removed 8 bases at V and 7 bases at J, leaving 9 bases unmatched. This CDR3 is CSTDQGQGNSPLHF. DNA of the CDR3: TGCAGCACCGACCAGGGACAGGGCAATTCACCCCTCCACTTT.